These 21 T cell receptor beta chains came from one sample sequenced in a study of control samples from healthy donors and cancer patients. The table came from immunoSEQ multiplex PCR; TCRdb's copy has only in-frame clones and leaves some out. This sample has about 130,000 clones; roughly 87% occur once, and the top ten carry more than 1.5%. Specimen: blood. Receptors originate from a man between 18 and 29 years old in good health.

The chain employs TRBV28 and TRBJ1-5; no definite D call. The length of the CDR3 is 14 residues. V gave up 3 bases and J gave up 1 base, with 7 bases separating them. Germline V gene sequence: CDR1 MDHEN, CDR2 SYDVKM. Written as DNA, the CDR3 is TGTGCCAGCAGTTTCCCCCAGAGCAATCAGCCCCAGCATTTT. Encoded protein: CASSFPQSNQPQHF.

The chain uses TRBV3-1 (or the pseudogene TRBV3-2) and TRBJ2-7, with 7 bases fitting TRBD1. J gave up 0 bases and V 4 bases, and 6 bases lay outside the gene matches. CDR3 size: 15 residues. Germline V gene data show CDR1 as LGHDT and CDR2 as YNNKEL (reference sequence). This CDR3 reads CASSPGTASSYEQYF. The DNA for the CDR3 is TGTGCCAGCAGCCCGGGGACAGCCAGCTCCTACGAGCAGTACTTC.

The V and J genes are TRBV9 and TRBJ1-4; D is undetermined. CDR1 is SGDLS and CDR2 is YYNGEE in the germline V gene. The CDR3 is 14 amino acids. Deletions cut 1 base from V and 2 bases from J, with 6 bases between. The CDR3 DNA reads TGTGCCAGCAGCGTAAGCGGTACTAATGAAAAACTGTTTTTT. Translating gives CASSVSGTNEKLFF.

This clone showed up just once. The gene calls are TRBV6-5 and TRBJ1-3; D remains unclear. CDR3 length: 15 amino acids. V was cut by 10 bases and J by 0 bases, with 16 bases left in between. Germline-derived CDR1 and CDR2 are MNHEY and SVGAGI. This chain's CDR3 is CATKVLASSGNTIYF. The CDR3 DNA follows: TGTGCCACAAAGGTTTTAGCCTCCTCTGGAAACACCATATATTTT.

The gene calls are TRBV28 and TRBJ2-1, with TRBD2 matching over 9 bases. V shed 1 base, J shed 7 bases, and the junction held 5 bases outside the gene matches. From germline, CDR1 is MDHEN and CDR2 SYDVKM. This CDR3 spans 15 amino acids. CDR3 DNA sequence: TGTGCCAGCAGTTTATTGGCTAGCGGGAATAATGAGCAGTTCTTC. The encoded protein is CASSLLASGNNEQFF.

V and J are TRBV10-1 and TRBJ2-2; maybe TRBD1 (5 bases). The V gene's germline CDR1 is WNHNN and CDR2 SYGVQD (reference sequence). This CDR3 contains 15 residues. Trimming shortened V by 3 bases and J by 2 bases, and 10 bases separated the two germline ends. CDR3 sequence reads: CASSDGAINTGELFF. DNA for the CDR3: TGCGCCAGCAGTGATGGGGCGATTAACACCGGGGAGCTGTTTTTT.

The chain combines TRBV28 with TRBJ2-6, with D perhaps matching TRBD2 (5 bases). The V end was cut by 5 bases, the J end by 3 bases, with 11 bases between. The CDR3 runs 15 residues. The germline gives CDR1 MDHEN, CDR2 SYDVKM. The CDR3, as DNA: TGTGCCAGCAGTCCCTCTGAGGGTGGGGCCAACGTCCTGACTTTC. This encodes CASSPSEGGANVLTF.

V gene TRBV4-2 combines with J gene TRBJ2-1; D gene ambiguous. CDR1 and CDR2 from the germline V gene are LGHNA and YNFKEQ. V lost 1 base to trimming and J lost 3 bases, with 10 bases between them. There are 15 residues in the CDR3. This CDR3 is CASSQGAGNYNEQFF. CDR3 in DNA: TGTGCCAGCAGCCAAGGAGCAGGAAACTACAATGAGCAGTTCTTC.

This rearrangement joins TRBV6-1 to TRBJ2-2; 7 nucleotides match TRBD2. The germline V gene encodes CDR1 MNHNS and CDR2 SASEGT. This CDR3 has 16 residues. J gave up 4 bases and V 2 bases, and 7 bases lay outside the gene matches. CDR3 sequence: CASSEMGGLSTGELFF. CDR3 DNA: TGTGCCAGCAGTGAAATGGGGGGGTTAAGCACCGGGGAGCTGTTTTTT.

This clone appeared once. The CDR3 coding sequence is TGTGCCAGCAGCTTCGGTTCAGCGGGAGGCGAAGATACGCAGTATTTT. The encoded protein is CASSFGSAGGEDTQYF. This chain uses TRBV11-2 with TRBJ2-3; TRBD2 aligns across 9 bases. This CDR3 is built from 16 residues. In germline, CDR1 is SGHAT, CDR2 FQNNGV. With V trimmed by 3 bases and J by 5 bases, 9 bases remained unmatched. Variable domain in full (rest from reference TRBV11-2 and TRBJ2-3): EAGVAQSPRYKIIEKRQSVAFWCNPISGHATLYWYQQILGQGPKLLIQFQNNGVVDDSQLPKDRFSAERLKGVDSTLKIQPAKLEDSAVYLCASSFGSAGGEDTQYFGPGTRLTVL.

This sequence joins TRBV7-2 and TRBJ1-6, with D perhaps matching TRBD1 (5 bases). Trimming removed 5 bases at V and 7 bases at J, with 15 bases between. The germline CDR1 and CDR2 sequences are SGHTA and FQGNSA. There are 15 residues in the CDR3. The CDR3 nucleotides are TGTGCCAGCAGCACTCTGGGGCTTGAGAATTCACCCCTCCACTTT. Amino acids: CASSTLGLENSPLHF.

CDR3: CASSLVSGGLSSYEQYF. Written as DNA, the CDR3 is TGTGCCAGCAGCTTAGTGTCGGGGGGGTTGAGCTCCTACGAGCAGTACTTC. This chain uses TRBV7-6 with TRBJ2-7; 8 nucleotides match TRBD2. With V trimmed by 1 base and J by 0 bases, 8 bases remained unmatched. CDR1 is SGHVS and CDR2 is FNYEAQ in the germline V gene. The CDR3 spans 17 residues.

The rearrangement links TRBV27 to TRBJ1-5; D ambiguous. The CDR3 covers 15 residues. Germline CDR1 is MNHEY and CDR2 is SMNVEV (reference sequence). Between the trimmed V and J ends, which lost 2 bases and 1 base, there was a span of 9 bases. This chain's CDR3 is CASSLGSPSNQPQHF. CDR3 bases: TGTGCCAGCAGTTTAGGGAGTCCCAGCAATCAGCCCCAGCATTTT.

The chain is built from TRBV7-3 and TRBJ1-6; D not certain. V was cut by 5 bases and J by 5 bases, with 10 bases left in between. The CDR3 has 14 amino acids. Germline values: CDR1 SGHTA, CDR2 FQGTGA. This CDR3 reads CASSLLADNSPLHF. The CDR3 DNA reads as TGTGCCAGCAGCCTGCTGGCTGATAATTCACCCCTCCACTTT.

The rearrangement links TRBV6-2 or TRBV6-3 to TRBJ2-3; no firm D call. There are 16 residues in the CDR3. V was trimmed by 0 bases and J by 5 bases, leaving 15 bases between them. Germline V gene lookup returns CDR1 MNHEY and CDR2 SVGEGT. The CDR3 loop is CASSYSKTNQGDTQYF. The CDR3 DNA is TGTGCCAGCAGTTACTCGAAAACCAATCAAGGAGATACGCAGTATTTT.

J is TRBJ1-3 and V is TRBV5-1; tentatively, D is TRBD1 (5 bases). V lost 3 bases to trimming and J lost 0 bases, with 19 bases between them. CDR3 size: 18 residues. Germline CDR1 SGHRS, CDR2 YFSETQ. The CDR3 coding sequence is TGCGCCAGCAGCTCCTATGGTGGGGCAGCCAGCTCTGGAAACACCATATATTTT. Residues: CASSSYGGAASSGNTIYF.

The V and J genes are TRBV5-1 and TRBJ2-7, with 7 bases lining up with TRBD1. CDR3 length equals 14 residues. The trim removed 1 base at V and 7 bases at J, leaving 8 bases unmatched. Germline CDR1 and CDR2: SGHRS and YFSETQ. The chain's CDR3 is CASSLSGTAWEQYF. The CDR3 bases are TGCGCCAGCAGCTTGTCCGGGACAGCCTGGGAGCAGTACTTC.

The J gene is TRBJ1-2, the V gene TRBV19, with D possibly matching TRBD1 (5 bases). CDR1 LNHDA and CDR2 SQIVND come from the germline V gene (reference sequence). The CDR3 is made up of 14 amino acids. Trimming took off 6 bases at V and 3 bases at J, with 14 bases between the two ends. The CDR3 DNA reads as TGTGCCAGTAGGGCCGACAGAAAATACTATGGCTACACCTTC. It translates to CASRADRKYYGYTF.

The rearrangement joins TRBV6-6 to TRBJ1-1; D is unresolved. The CDR3 runs to 13 residues. The germline CDR1 and CDR2 sequences are MNHNY and SVGAGI (reference sequence). Trimming removed 6 bases at V and 5 bases at J, with 13 bases between. CDR3 DNA: TGTGCCAGCAGCCAATATGGGAGAACTGAAGCTTTCTTT. It codes for CASSQYGRTEAFF.

The chain has TRBV9 and TRBJ2-1; possibly TRBD1 for D (6 bases). This CDR3 is built from 14 residues. Trimming took 3 bases from V and 6 from J, leaving 13 bases between them. The V gene's germline CDR1 is SGDLS and CDR2 YYNGEE. The CDR3 is CASSAGTLANEQFF. In DNA, the CDR3 is TGTGCCAGCAGCGCCGGGACATTAGCCAATGAGCAGTTCTTC. The full variable domain, its missing parts supplied by reference TRBV9 and TRBJ2-1, is DSGVTQTPKHLITATGQRVTLRCSPRSGDLSVYWYQQSLDQGLQFLIQYYNGEERAKGNILERFSAQQFPDLHSELNLSSLELGDSALYFCASSAGTLANEQFFGPGTRLTVL.

The chain has TRBV27 and TRBJ2-3; D might be TRBD2 (7 bases). The CDR3 length is 15 residues. V was pared by 10 bases and J by 1 base, with 18 bases between. Germline CDR1 MNHEY, CDR2 SMNVEV (reference sequence). For the CDR3, the DNA is TGTGCCACTGCGGGGGCGGGAGTGGGCACAGATACGCAGTATTTT. Residues: CATAGAGVGTDTQYF.